This T cell receptor (beta chain) was identified during a study of CD8 T cells in ankylosing spondylitis. Broader study findings: Roughly 8 highly homologous variants made up a TCR beta motif, and this motif appeared characteristic of ankylosing spondylitis blood. Enrichment of disease-linked clones was reportedly significant in matched ankylosing spondylitis synovial fluid.

This clonotype was counted at least ten times. Its cognate antigen is unknown. The V end was cut by 0 bases, the J end by 2 bases, with 10 bases between. Germline V gene sequence: CDR1 LGHNA, CDR2 YNFKEQ. This CDR3 region has 15 residues. A quantitative 5'-RACE method, one with molecular barcodes, was used to make TCR beta libraries. TCRdb independently ran MiXCR on the 5' RACE reads; one entry per CDR3 protein. The table includes 80,000 to 100,000 distinct CDR3 sequences, about 8.6% detected once. The sequenced sample consisted of blood, either unsorted or a sorted T cell fraction (not recorded which). The receptor's source is a male donor with ankylosing spondylitis or in good health (not recorded which). This chain connects TRBV4-2 to TRBJ1-2; no definite D call. The CDR3 sequence is CASSQDIGINYGYTF. Written as DNA, the CDR3 is TGTGCCAGCAGCCAAGATATAGGGATCAACTATGGCTACACCTTC.